This T cell receptor (beta chain) was obtained from a study of blood T cell repertoires in COVID-19. V was trimmed by 4 bases and J by 6 bases, leaving 18 bases between them. Germline CDR1 and CDR2: KGHSH and LQKENI. The CDR3 spans 15 residues. The method was immunoSEQ multiplex PCR; TCRdb's version includes in-frame clones alone and lacks a portion of them. The table records about 140,000 clones, 88% of them present only once. The TCR sequence derives from a man between 60 and 75 years old with active or convalescent COVID-19. J is TRBJ1-2 and V is TRBV18; the D gene is possibly TRBD1 (5 bases). What was sequenced was peripheral blood. The CDR3 DNA sequence: TGTGCCAGCTCACAGGACAAGCCCCCCAGAGATGGCTACACCTTC. Its protein product is CASSQDKPPRDGYTF.